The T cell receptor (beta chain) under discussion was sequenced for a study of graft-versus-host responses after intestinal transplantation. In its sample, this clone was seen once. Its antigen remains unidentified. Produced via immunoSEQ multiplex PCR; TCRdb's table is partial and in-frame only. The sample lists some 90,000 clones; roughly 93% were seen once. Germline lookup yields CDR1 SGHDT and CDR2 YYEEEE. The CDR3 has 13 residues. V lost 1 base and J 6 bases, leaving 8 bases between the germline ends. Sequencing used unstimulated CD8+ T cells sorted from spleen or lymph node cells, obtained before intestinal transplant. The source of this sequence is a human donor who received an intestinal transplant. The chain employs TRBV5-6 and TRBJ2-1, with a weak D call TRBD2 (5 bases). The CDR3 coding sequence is TGTGCCAGCAGCTTGAGGCTAGCCAATGAGCAGTTCTTC. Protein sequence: CASSLRLANEQFF.